What follows is one T cell receptor beta chain and its context. Its antigen is not known. The sample belongs to a study of T cell responses to AZD1222 COVID-19 vaccine. Study-level background: Pooling of second doses given at about 4 or about 12 weeks was done.

Study findings and constraints: Samples come after the peak T cell response, not at day 14. Regions 160-218 and 743-854 held dominance among vaccine-associated CD4 TCRs, which spanned spike. White British ancestry dominated among donors, who included more females, and clonal diversity was possibly underestimated.

J was trimmed by 7 bases and V by 5 bases; bases with no gene match: 16. The CDR3 is 16 residues long. Germline CDR1 reads SGHVS; CDR2 reads FQNEAQ. Assay: immunoSEQ multiplex PCR; the TCRdb copy retains only in-frame clones and omits some. The table has roughly 90,000 clones, approximately 86% seen once. The TCR comes from an adult in good health. The starting material was peripheral blood, obtained on day 0 of AZD1222 vaccination. The rearrangement uses TRBV7-8 and TRBJ2-5, with 7 bases matching TRBD1. For the CDR3, the DNA is TGTGCCAGCAGCAACCCGAGACAGGGTGCCTATGCGACCCAGTACTTC. It translates to CASSNPRQGAYATQYF.